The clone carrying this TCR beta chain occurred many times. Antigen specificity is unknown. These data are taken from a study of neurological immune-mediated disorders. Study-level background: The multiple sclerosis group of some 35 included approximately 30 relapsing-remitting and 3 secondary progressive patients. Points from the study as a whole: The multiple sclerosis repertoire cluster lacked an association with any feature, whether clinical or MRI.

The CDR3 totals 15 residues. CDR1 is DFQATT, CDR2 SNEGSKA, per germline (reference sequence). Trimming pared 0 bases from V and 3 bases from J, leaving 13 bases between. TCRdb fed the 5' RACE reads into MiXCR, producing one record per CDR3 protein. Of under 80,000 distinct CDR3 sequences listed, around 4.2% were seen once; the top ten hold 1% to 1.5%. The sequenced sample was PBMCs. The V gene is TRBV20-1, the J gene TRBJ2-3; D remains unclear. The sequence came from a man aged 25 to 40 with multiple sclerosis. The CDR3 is CSARDLLAKTDTQYF. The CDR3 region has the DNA TGCAGTGCTAGAGATCTTCTTGCCAAAACAGATACGCAGTATTTT.